Listed below are T cell receptor beta chains from one sample, sequenced in a study of blood T cell repertoires in COVID-19. Sequenced by immunoSEQ multiplex PCR; TCRdb stores in-frame clones only, minus some. Among more than 110,000 clones listed, 75% to 90% were seen once. Sequencing was carried out using peripheral blood. These receptors came from a human donor in a cohort sampled during active COVID-19. Both conserved end residues are part of each CDR3. A D gene is named only where the DNA matches it firmly. Not all rows give a size; the values are once, few, many and, for expanded clones, a class.

>NA|TRBJ2-2|TRBV9|NA
TGTGCCAGCAGCGTAGGGGCCGGGGGTTGGACCGGGGAGCTGTTTTTT
CASSVGAGGWTGELFF
>NA|TRBJ2-4|TRBV19|TRBD2
TGTGCCAGTACCCAGCGGGGGGGCCAAAACATTCAGTACTTC
CASTQRGGQNIQYF
>NA|TRBJ2-1|TRBV24-1|TRBD2
TGTGCCACCAATAGCGGGGGAGACAATGAGCAGTTCTTC
CATNSGGDNEQFF
>NA|TRBJ1-5|TRBV4-3|TRBD1
TGCGCCAGCAGCCAAGGGGAAGGGGGCCGGCAGCCCCAGCATTTT
CASSQGEGGRQPQHF
>NA|TRBJ1-4|TRBV19|NA
TGTGCCAGTAGTATAGGCGGCGCCCGGAGTGAAAAACTGTTTTTT
CASSIGGARSEKLFF
>NA|TRBJ2-3|TRBV14|NA
TGTGCCAGCAGCCAATTTTTAGGACTCACAGATACGCAGTATTTT
CASSQFLGLTDTQYF
>NA|TRBJ1-4|TRBV30|TRBD1
TGTGCCCTCCTCCGAGGACAGGGCAATGAAAAACTGTTTTTT
CALLRGQGNEKLFF
>NA|TRBJ1-1|TRBV5-1|NA
TGCGCCAGCCAAATGGGGGCAGTTGGGGACACTGAAGCTTTCTTT
CASQMGAVGDTEAFF
>once|TRBJ1-2|TRBV7-9|NA
TGTGCCAGCTCGGGAGGGGTCACTAACTATGGCTACACCTTC
CASSGGVTNYGYTF
>NA|TRBJ1-5|TRBV30|TRBD1
TGTGCCTGGAGTGGTCGGACAGGGGGCGGCAATCAGCCCCAGCATTTT
CAWSGRTGGGNQPQHF
>NA|TRBJ1-4|TRBV7-9|TRBD1
TGTGCCAGCAGCTCGCCAGGGACAGGTGGAAAACTGTTTTTT
CASSSPGTGGKLFF
>NA|TRBJ2-7|TRBV3-1/TRBV3-2|NA
TGTGCCAGCAGCAGATTCGAGTCAACCTACGAGCAGTACTTC
CASSRFESTYEQYF
>NA|TRBJ1-1|TRBV5-1|TRBD1
TGCGCCAGCAGCTACAGGGGGGACACTGAAGCTTTCTTT
CASSYRGDTEAFF
>NA|TRBJ2-7|TRBV2|TRBD2
TGTGCCAGCAGTGCTCTAGCGGGGTTCGTCAACGAGCAGTATTTC
CASSALAGFVNEQYF